This TCR beta chain was obtained from a study of shared clonotypes between healthy human individuals. Sequencing was performed with immunoSEQ multiplex PCR; in TCRdb, only in-frame clones are kept and a portion is missing. The table lists over 2 million clones, over 85% of them singletons. Donors were healthy HIV-negative adults without recently reported acute infections or vaccinations. Among the donors, all were Caucasian adults who lived in Nashville, Tennessee. A split of CD4+ cells into CD45RA+ naive and CD45RA-negative memory subsets was performed. The germline V and J ends were trimmed by 5 bases and 3 bases, with 12 bases remaining between them. The CDR3 is 14 amino acids. The germline V gene has CDR1 SGHTS and CDR2 YDEGEE.

This receptor was taken from a man between 18 and 29 years old in good health. The sequencing input was naive CD4+ T cells sorted from blood. Documented subset: CD45RA+ positively selected. V is TRBV5-8 and J is TRBJ1-5, with TRBD1 as a possible D gene (6 bases). The CDR3 DNA reads TGTGCCAGCAGAGGGCAGGGGCTCAATCAGCCCCAGCATTTT. Translating it yields CASRGQGLNQPQHF.